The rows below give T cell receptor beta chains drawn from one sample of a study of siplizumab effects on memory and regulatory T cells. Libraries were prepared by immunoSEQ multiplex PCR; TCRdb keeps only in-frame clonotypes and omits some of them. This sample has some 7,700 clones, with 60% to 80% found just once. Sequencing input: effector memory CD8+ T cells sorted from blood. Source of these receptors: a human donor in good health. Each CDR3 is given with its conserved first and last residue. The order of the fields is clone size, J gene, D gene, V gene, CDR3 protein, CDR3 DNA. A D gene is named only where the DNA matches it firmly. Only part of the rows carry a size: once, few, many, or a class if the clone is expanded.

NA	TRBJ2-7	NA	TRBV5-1	CASSFSLFYEQYF	TGCGCCAGCAGCTTTAGTCTCTTCTACGAGCAGTACTTC
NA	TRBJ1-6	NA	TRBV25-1	CASSELGQSPLHF	TGTGCCAGCAGTGAATTAGGACAATCACCCCTCCACTTT
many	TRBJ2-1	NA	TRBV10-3	CAISDPGQDYNGQFF	TGTGCCATCAGTGATCCGGGACAAGACTACAATGGGCAGTTCTTC
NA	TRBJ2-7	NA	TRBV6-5	CASSYSSLGSYEQYF	TGTGCCAGCAGTTACTCGAGCCTCGGAAGCTACGAGCAGTACTTC
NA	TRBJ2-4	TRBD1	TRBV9	CASSPGRDRGRAKNIQYF	TGTGCCAGCAGCCCGGGAAGAGACAGGGGAAGAGCCAAAAACATTCAGTACTTC
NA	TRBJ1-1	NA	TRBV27	CASRANPAGQGEAFF	TGTGCCAGCAGAGCCAATCCTGCAGGGCAGGGTGAAGCTTTCTTT
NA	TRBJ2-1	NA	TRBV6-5	CASVNGGPYNEQFF	TGTGCCAGCGTCAACGGGGGGCCTTACAATGAGCAGTTCTTC
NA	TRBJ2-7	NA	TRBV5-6	CASSRDGSSYEQYF	TGTGCCAGCAGTAGAGACGGCAGCTCCTACGAGCAGTACTTC
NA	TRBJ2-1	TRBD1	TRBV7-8	CASSSYRGNEQFF	TGTGCCAGCAGCTCTTACAGGGGGAATGAGCAGTTCTTC
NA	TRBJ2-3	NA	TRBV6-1	CASSEGEGADTQYF	TGTGCCAGCAGTGAAGGGGAAGGGGCAGATACGCAGTATTTT
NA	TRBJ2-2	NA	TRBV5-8	CASSLNGKNTGELFF	TGTGCCAGCAGCTTGAACGGGAAGAACACCGGGGAGCTGTTTTTT
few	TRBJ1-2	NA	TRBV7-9	CASSLAGRHGYTF	TGTGCCAGCAGCTTAGCGGGGAGGCATGGCTACACCTTC
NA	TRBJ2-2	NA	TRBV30	CAWSVMDTGELFF	TGTGCCTGGAGTGTAATGGACACCGGGGAGCTGTTTTTT
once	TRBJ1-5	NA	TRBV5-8	CASSLNNWQPQHF	TGTGCCAGCAGCTTGAATAATTGGCAGCCCCAGCATTTT
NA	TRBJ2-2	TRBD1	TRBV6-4	CASSERTGDTGELFF	TGTGCCAGCAGTGAAAGGACAGGGGACACCGGGGAGCTGTTTTTT
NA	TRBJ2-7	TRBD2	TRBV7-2	CASSDPGLDYEQYF	TGTGCCAGCAGTGACCCGGGACTAGACTACGAGCAGTACTTC
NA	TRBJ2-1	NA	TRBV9	CASSEKGLFDEQFF	TGTGCCAGCAGCGAAAAGGGCCTCTTCGATGAGCAGTTCTTC
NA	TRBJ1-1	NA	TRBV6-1	CASTVGGGAEAFF	TGTGCCAGCACGGTAGGCGGAGGGGCTGAAGCTTTCTTT
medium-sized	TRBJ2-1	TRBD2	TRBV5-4	CASSLASGAGEQFF	TGTGCCAGCAGCTTGGCTAGCGGGGCCGGTGAGCAGTTCTTC
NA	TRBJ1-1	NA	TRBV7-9	CASSPPSNTEAFF	TGTGCCAGCAGCCCGCCGAGTAACACTGAAGCTTTCTTT